The present T cell receptor (beta chain) was sequenced within a study of blood T cell repertoires in COVID-19. On the study more broadly: Researchers got acute and convalescent COVID-19 samples from the United States, Italy and Spain. The cDNA or gDNA used as material had been derived from T cells, B-cell-depleted T cells, or PBMCs.

Seattle's cohort entered during active infection and was followed longitudinally. Authors' methods: Estimated nucleated cell counts came from reference gene primer amplification. This table comes from immunoSEQ multiplex PCR, and its TCRdb copy is limited to in-frame clones, with some not included. V and J calls and clone size follow that table, whereas D and trimming were derived from the DNA. This sample carries just over 150,000 clones, approximately 80% of them seen once, and the ten largest clones take about 7.7%. In this sample, this clone turned up a few times. The J segment lost 4 bases and the V segment lost 6 bases, leaving 7 bases of the junction unmatched. CDR3 length: 14 amino acids. Germline V CDR1 and CDR2: MGHRA, YSYEKL.

The chain carries TRBV4-1 and TRBJ2-7, with TRBD1 matching 9 bases. Sequences were obtained from peripheral blood. The origin of this receptor is a woman between 40 and 55 years old with COVID-19, enrolled during active disease. The chain's CDR3 is CASRSRQGEYEQYF. CDR3 sequence (DNA): TGCGCCAGCAGGAGCCGACAGGGGGAGTACGAGCAGTACTTC.